Each of the 13 T cell receptor beta chains below was sequenced from the same sample in a study of CD8 T cells in ankylosing spondylitis. TCRdb re-called the 5' RACE reads with MiXCR, one entry per CDR3 protein. The sample includes about 300,000 distinct CDR3 sequences, 9.5% to 13% of them seen just once. Sequencing was done on a sample of blood, either unsorted or a sorted T cell fraction (not recorded which). Receptors were obtained from a female donor with ankylosing spondylitis or in good health (not recorded which).

The chain uses TRBV15 and TRBJ1-1; D unresolved. In germline, CDR1 is LNHNV, CDR2 YYDKDF (reference sequence). The ends were cut back, 0 bases at V and 4 bases at J, with 6 bases in the middle. This CDR3 has 13 residues. The CDR3 DNA is TGTGCCACCAGCAGAGATCGGCCCACTGAAGCTTTCTTT. This gives the protein CATSRDRPTEAFF.

The chain recombines TRBV5-1 with TRBJ2-7; the match to TRBD2 covers 9 bases. CDR1 SGHRS and CDR2 YFSETQ come from the germline V gene. V lost 4 bases and J lost 5; bases outside the gene matches: 10. The CDR3 loop spans 15 amino acids. The CDR3 is CASSLSGGILNEQYF. As DNA, the CDR3 is TGCGCCAGCAGCCTAAGCGGGGGGATCCTCAACGAGCAGTACTTC.

This clonotype was seen ten or more times. The chain uses TRBV20-1 and TRBJ2-5; D is unclear. The V gene lost 2 bases and the J gene lost 1 base, with 11 bases spanning the gap. Germline loops: CDR1 DFQATT, CDR2 SNEGSKA (reference sequence). CDR3 length equals 14 residues. The CDR3 DNA sequence: TGCAGTGCTAGAAGGCGGAAAGTCCAAGAGACCCAGTACTTC. Protein product: CSARRRKVQETQYF.

This clonotype was seen at least ten times. This chain links TRBV5-1 with TRBJ1-2; maybe TRBD1 (5 bases). V was trimmed by 0 bases and J by 2 bases, leaving 8 bases between them. The CDR3 is made up of 14 amino acids. Germline lookup yields CDR1 SGHRS and CDR2 YFSETQ. CDR3: CASSLEGSNYGYTF. The CDR3 bases are TGCGCCAGCAGCTTGGAGGGGTCGAACTATGGCTACACCTTC.

This clonotype was found many times. The chain couples TRBV12-3 or TRBV12-4 to TRBJ2-1; TRBD2 matches at 12 bases. After removal of 4 bases from V and 6 bases from J, the junction contained 4 bases not matched to a gene. The CDR3 contains 15 residues. The DNA of the CDR3 is TGTGCCAGCAGTTGGACTAGCGGGGACCGCAATGAGCAGTTCTTC. This encodes CASSWTSGDRNEQFF.

In its sample, this clonotype was seen many times. The V and J genes are TRBV6-5 and TRBJ2-7, with unresolved D. The V gene lost 2 bases and the J gene lost 2 bases, with 13 bases spanning the gap. The CDR3 is 15 residues long. The germline V gene has CDR1 MNHEY and CDR2 SVGAGI. CDR3: CASSYLGRPPYEQYF. CDR3 DNA: TGTGCCAGCAGTTACCTGGGTCGCCCCCCCTACGAGCAGTACTTC.

This clonotype was counted ten times or more. The chain joins TRBV20-1 to TRBJ2-4, with a weak D call TRBD2 (5 bases). Trimming shortened V by 0 bases and J by 0 bases, and 15 bases separated the two germline ends. CDR1 and CDR2 (germline): DFQATT, SNEGSKA (reference sequence). The CDR3 consists of 17 residues. The CDR3 DNA reads as TGCAGTGCTAGAGATTGGGCCCTGGGAGTAGCCAAAAACATTCAGTACTTC. Translating it yields CSARDWALGVAKNIQYF.

This clonotype has ten or more counts. This CDR3 reads CASGGAMYNEQFF. In DNA form, the CDR3 reads TGTGCCAGCGGTGGGGCTATGTACAATGAGCAGTTCTTC. The chain employs TRBV9 and TRBJ2-1; possible D gene TRBD1, 5 bases. Per germline, CDR1 SGDLS and CDR2 YYNGEE. The CDR3 is made up of 13 amino acids. With 7 bases removed from V and 4 bases from J, the gap between germline ends came to 12 bases. The variable domain in full, with the rest retrieved from reference TRBV9 and TRBJ2-1, is DSGVTQTPKHLITATGQRVTLRCSPRSGDLSVYWYQQSLDQGLQFLIQYYNGEERAKGNILERFSAQQFPDLHSELNLSSLELGDSALYFCASGGAMYNEQFFGPGTRLTVL.

Many counts were recorded for this clonotype. This CDR3 reads CASSQVHPLSGQIYEQYF. CDR3 DNA sequence: TGTGCCAGCAGCCAAGTCCACCCACTTTCGGGACAGATCTACGAGCAGTACTTC. The chain links TRBV3-1 to TRBJ2-7; 7 nucleotides agree with TRBD1. Trimming at V came to 1 base and at J to 3 bases, leaving 15 bases not matched to a gene. The CDR3 extends over 18 amino acids. CDR1 and CDR2 from the germline V gene are LGHDT and YNNKEL (reference sequence).

This clonotype came up many times. The V call is TRBV4-1, the J call TRBJ2-1; D is possibly TRBD1 or TRBD2 (5 bases each). Trimming removed 0 bases from V and 7 bases from J, with 19 bases in between. CDR1 and CDR2 (germline): MGHRA, YSYEKL. This CDR3 contains 17 residues. The CDR3 here is CASSQETGTVSSNEQFF. The DNA for the CDR3 is TGCGCCAGCAGCCAAGAGACCGGGACCGTCTCCTCGAATGAGCAGTTCTTC.

This clonotype was recorded many times. V and J are TRBV5-1 and TRBJ2-4, with 7 bases identical to TRBD2. The CDR3 consists of 18 residues. Looked up from germline, CDR1 is SGHRS and CDR2 is YFSETQ. The junction had 13 bases not matched to a gene; V was cut back by 3 bases and J by 1 base. The CDR3 loop is CASSSLAFENPAKNIQYF. CDR3 DNA: TGCGCCAGCAGCTCACTAGCGTTCGAAAATCCGGCCAAAAACATTCAGTACTTC.

This sequence joins TRBV3-1 and TRBJ2-1, with 7 bases lining up with TRBD2. CDR3 length: 16 residues. Unmatched junction bases numbered 8, after V lost 3 bases and J lost 3 bases. Germline V gene sequence: CDR1 LGHDT, CDR2 YNNKEL (reference sequence). The CDR3 DNA reads TGTGCCAGCAGCCAGCGACTAGCCATGATCTACAATGAGCAGTTCTTC. This codes for CASSQRLAMIYNEQFF.

The sample holds many counts of this clonotype. V and J are TRBV10-3 and TRBJ2-7; D not certain. CDR3 size: 13 residues. CDR1 is ENHRY, CDR2 SYGVKD, per germline. With 7 bases removed from V and 0 bases from J, the gap between germline ends came to 10 bases. The CDR3 DNA is TGTGCCATCACCGCTGCTGCCTCCTACGAGCAGTACTTC. Its protein product is CAITAAASYEQYF.